The 20 T cell receptor beta chains listed next were all sequenced from one sample in a study of blood T cell repertoires in COVID-19. Libraries were prepared by immunoSEQ multiplex PCR; TCRdb keeps only in-frame clonotypes and omits some of them. The sample yields about 270,000 clones, 84% seen once. Sequences were obtained from peripheral blood. These receptors all stem from a human donor in a cohort sampled during active COVID-19.

J is TRBJ2-7 and V is TRBV7-2; perhaps TRBD1 as D (6 bases). Between the trimmed V and J ends, which lost 1 base and 3 bases, there was a span of 10 bases. The CDR3 consists of 14 residues. Germline values: CDR1 SGHTA, CDR2 FQGNSA. CDR3 nucleotide sequence: TGTGCCAGCAGCTTAGGACAGGTGGGCTACGAGCAGTACTTC. Amino acids: CASSLGQVGYEQYF.

The chain combines TRBV4-1 with TRBJ1-6; TRBD1 is a possible D gene (5 bases). The length of the CDR3 is 16 residues. The V end was cut by 1 base, the J end by 9 bases, with 16 bases between. Germline CDR1 and CDR2: MGHRA and YSYEKL. CDR3 sequence reads: CASSQVVWGVSSPLHF. The CDR3 DNA reads as TGCGCCAGCAGCCAAGTCGTCTGGGGGGTTAGTTCACCCCTCCACTTT.

The V call is TRBV4-3, the J call TRBJ2-7; 7 bases align to TRBD2. The CDR3 is made up of 15 amino acids. The ends lost 1 base at V and 4 bases at J; junction bases unmatched: 7. Germline V CDR1 and CDR2: LGHNA, YSLEER. The DNA for the CDR3 is TGCGCCAGCAGCCAAGTTTATGGGGGAGGGTACGAGCAGTACTTC. This codes for CASSQVYGGGYEQYF.

This clone was observed once. The CDR3, as DNA: TGTGCCAGCAGCTCTCGGAGGGGGGGTTACAATGAGCAGTTCTTC. Protein sequence: CASSSRRGGYNEQFF. This chain uses TRBV5-4 with TRBJ2-1; the D gene is possibly TRBD2 (7 bases). CDR1 and CDR2 (germline): SGHNT, YYREEE (reference sequence). V lost 3 bases and J 4 bases, leaving 14 bases between the germline ends. The CDR3 has 15 residues. The entire variable domain, with the rest obtained from reference TRBV5-4 and TRBJ2-1, is as follows: ETGVTQSPTHLIKTRGQQVTLRCSSQSGHNTVSWYQQALGQGPQFIFQYYREEENGRGNFPPRFSGLQFPNYSSELNVNALELDDSALYLCASSSRRGGYNEQFFGPGTRLTVL.

The chain has TRBV28 and TRBJ1-2, with D possibly TRBD1 on 5 matching bases. CDR3 length: 14 residues. The germline V gene encodes CDR1 MDHEN and CDR2 SYDVKM. Between the trimmed V and J ends, which lost 10 bases and 2 bases, there was a span of 17 bases. Here the CDR3 DNA reads TGTGCCACCGGTCCTGGGGCATTCAACTATGGCTACACCTTC. Translated, it gives CATGPGAFNYGYTF.

V usage is TRBV5-6 and J usage is TRBJ2-5; 12 bases map to TRBD2. V lost 3 bases and J lost 4; bases outside the gene matches: 1. The CDR3 length is 14 residues. CDR1 is SGHDT and CDR2 is YYEEEE in the germline V gene. The CDR3 loop is CASSSGLAGETQYF. In nucleotides, the CDR3 is TGTGCCAGCAGCTCGGGACTAGCGGGAGAGACCCAGTACTTC.

As to this clone: Distinct nucleotide sequences in the sample also encode this CDR3. V is TRBV6-1 and J is TRBJ1-1, with D unclear. Germline CDR1 reads MNHNS; CDR2 reads SASEGT. The CDR3 is 13 residues long. Trimming took off 0 bases at V and 2 bases at J, with 4 bases between the two ends. Written as DNA, the CDR3 is TGTGCCAGCAGTGAAGCTAGAAACACTGAAGCTTTCTTT. Translated, it gives CASSEARNTEAFF.

The chain uses TRBV27 and TRBJ2-7; D is possibly TRBD1 (6 bases). CDR1 and CDR2 from the germline V gene are MNHEY and SMNVEV (reference sequence). Trimming left V 2 bases short and J 2 bases short, with 16 bases between. The CDR3 length is 16 residues. The CDR3 loop is CASSLQTGTQAYEQYF. The DNA for the CDR3 is TGTGCCAGCAGTTTACAGACCGGGACACAAGCCTACGAGCAGTACTTC.

The chain couples TRBV5-4 to TRBJ2-7; D might be TRBD2 (5 bases). The V gene's germline CDR1 is SGHNT and CDR2 YYREEE (reference sequence). V lost 0 bases and J 0 bases, leaving 13 bases between the germline ends. This CDR3 is built from 16 residues. DNA of the CDR3: TGTGCCAGCAGCTTGGATCTGAGCGGTAGCTCCTACGAGCAGTACTTC. Translated: CASSLDLSGSSYEQYF. Drawing the rest from reference TRBV5-4 and TRBJ2-7, the complete variable domain is ETGVTQSPTHLIKTRGQQVTLRCSSQSGHNTVSWYQQALGQGPQFIFQYYREEENGRGNFPPRFSGLQFPNYSSELNVNALELDDSALYLCASSLDLSGSSYEQYFGPGTRLTVT.

The chain employs TRBV2 and TRBJ2-5, with TRBD2 identical over 12 bases. The CDR3 consists of 16 residues. V shed 3 bases and J 4 bases; nucleotides not matched to a gene: 6. Looked up from germline, CDR1 is SNHLY and CDR2 is FYNNEI. The CDR3 region is CASSDGLAGGSETQYF. The CDR3 DNA reads TGTGCCAGCAGTGATGGGCTAGCGGGAGGGTCAGAGACCCAGTACTTC. Full variable domain (outside the CDR3, taken from reference TRBV2 and TRBJ2-5): EPEVTQTPSHQVTQMGQEVILRCVPISNHLYFYWYRQILGQKVEFLVSFYNNEISEKSEIFDDQFSVERPDGSNFTLKIRSTKLEDSAMYFCASSDGLAGGSETQYFGPGTRLLVL.

This clone was observed once. The chain uses TRBV6-5 and TRBJ2-2, with D maybe TRBD1 (5 bases). Germline V lookup: CDR1 MNHEY, CDR2 SVGAGI. The CDR3 runs to 14 residues. The germline V and J ends were trimmed by 0 bases and 5 bases, with 7 bases remaining between them. CDR3 residues: CASSYSSGTGELFF. Here the CDR3 DNA reads TGTGCCAGCAGTTACTCTTCAGGGACCGGGGAGCTGTTTTTT.

CDR3 sequence reads: CASSIIRLAGRLSTDTQYF. The CDR3, as DNA: TGTGCCAGTAGTATAATCCGCCTAGCGGGACGATTAAGCACAGATACGCAGTATTTT. This chain connects TRBV19 to TRBJ2-3, with 9 positions matching TRBD2. CDR1 is LNHDA, CDR2 SQIVND, per germline (reference sequence). Trimming removed 2 bases from V and 0 bases from J; junction bases left unmatched: 12. This CDR3 spans 19 amino acids.

This clone has only a few counts. The chain combines TRBV4-2 with TRBJ2-1; 11 positions agree with TRBD2. This CDR3 spans 15 amino acids. The ends lost 1 base at V and 7 bases at J; junction bases unmatched: 3. CDR1 is LGHNA and CDR2 is YNFKEQ in the germline V gene. This chain's CDR3 is CASSQVAGGRNEQFF. The CDR3 DNA sequence: TGTGCCAGCAGCCAAGTAGCGGGGGGGCGTAATGAGCAGTTCTTC.

V usage is TRBV5-1 and J usage is TRBJ1-2; no clear D. Trimming shortened V by 4 bases and J by 4 bases, and 17 bases separated the two germline ends. Germline CDR1 is SGHRS and CDR2 is YFSETQ. This CDR3 has 15 residues. In DNA, the CDR3 is TGCGCCAGCAGCGCCACCTCCCTCAGAGGCTATGGCTACACCTTC. Amino acid sequence: CASSATSLRGYGYTF.

V and J are TRBV29-1 and TRBJ2-3; 7 bases agree with TRBD2. The CDR3 is made up of 15 amino acids. Trimming cost V 7 bases and J 0 bases; bases outside gene matches: 10. Germline CDR1 SQVTM, CDR2 ANQGSEA. CDR3 loop: CSDNGPAGSTDTQYF. The CDR3, as DNA: TGCAGCGACAATGGGCCAGCGGGAAGCACAGATACGCAGTATTTT.

The chain couples TRBV10-1 to TRBJ1-5; D perhaps matches TRBD1 (5 bases). The V gene's germline CDR1 is WNHNN and CDR2 SYGVQD (reference sequence). The CDR3 is made up of 14 amino acids. V was clipped by 0 bases and J by 3 bases, with 6 bases between them. CDR3 loop: CASSESQDNQPQHF. DNA for the CDR3: TGCGCCAGCAGTGAGTCACAGGACAATCAGCCCCAGCATTTT.

This clone was picked up a small number of times. The chain carries TRBV6-1 and TRBJ1-1, with a weak D call TRBD1 (6 bases). The V and J ends lost 3 bases and 4 bases respectively, with 18 bases between them. Looked up from germline, CDR1 is MNHNS and CDR2 is SASEGT. The length of the CDR3 is 16 residues. CDR3 amino acids: CASSDPGALGATEAFF. As DNA, the CDR3 is TGTGCCAGCAGTGATCCAGGGGCCCTAGGGGCCACTGAAGCTTTCTTT.

The CDR3 region has the DNA TGCGCCAGCAGATCGAACCCTTCGGTGAGCACTGAAGCTTTCTTT. Amino acid sequence: CASRSNPSVSTEAFF. The chain has TRBV4-3 and TRBJ1-1; D is uncertain. The CDR3 loop spans 15 amino acids. The V end was cut by 6 bases, the J end by 4 bases, with 18 bases between. CDR1 is LGHNA and CDR2 is YSLEER in the germline V gene.

This chain links TRBV29-1 with TRBJ2-3; 10 nucleotides align to TRBD1. Unmatched junction bases numbered 8, after V lost 0 bases and J lost 2 bases. The germline gives CDR1 SQVTM, CDR2 ANQGSEA. There are 17 residues in the CDR3. The CDR3 sequence: CSVEEESGQGHTDTQYF. CDR3 bases: TGCAGCGTTGAAGAAGAGTCGGGACAGGGGCACACAGATACGCAGTATTTT.

The rearrangement uses TRBV20-1 and TRBJ2-1; D gene ambiguous. V lost 2 bases, J lost 5 bases, and 4 bases lay in between. There are 11 residues in the CDR3. Germline assignment: CDR1 DFQATT and CDR2 SNEGSKA (reference sequence). The chain's CDR3 is CSARPHNEQFF. The CDR3, as DNA: TGCAGTGCTAGACCTCACAATGAGCAGTTCTTC.